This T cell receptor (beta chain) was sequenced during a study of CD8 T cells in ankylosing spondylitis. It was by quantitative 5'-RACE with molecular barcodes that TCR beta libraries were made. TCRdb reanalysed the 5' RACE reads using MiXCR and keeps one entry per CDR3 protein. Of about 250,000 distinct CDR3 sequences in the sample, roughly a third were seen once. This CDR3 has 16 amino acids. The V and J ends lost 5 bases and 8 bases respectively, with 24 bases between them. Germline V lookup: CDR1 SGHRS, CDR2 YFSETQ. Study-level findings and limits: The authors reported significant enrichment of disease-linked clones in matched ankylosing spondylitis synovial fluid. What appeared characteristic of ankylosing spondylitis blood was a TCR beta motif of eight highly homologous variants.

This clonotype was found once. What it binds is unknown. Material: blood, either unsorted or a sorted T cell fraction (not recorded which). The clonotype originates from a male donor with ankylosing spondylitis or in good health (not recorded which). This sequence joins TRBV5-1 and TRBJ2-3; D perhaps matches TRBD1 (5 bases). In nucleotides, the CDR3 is TGCGCCAGCAGTATCTACGGTCCGGACACTTACGGTACGCAGTATTTT. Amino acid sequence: CASSIYGPDTYGTQYF. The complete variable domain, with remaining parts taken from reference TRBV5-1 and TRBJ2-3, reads KAGVTQTPRYLIKTRGQQVTLSCSPISGHRSVSWYQQTPGQGLQFLFEYFSETQRNKGNFPGRFSGRQFSNSRSEMNVSTLELGDSALYLCASSIYGPDTYGTQYFGPGTRLTVL.